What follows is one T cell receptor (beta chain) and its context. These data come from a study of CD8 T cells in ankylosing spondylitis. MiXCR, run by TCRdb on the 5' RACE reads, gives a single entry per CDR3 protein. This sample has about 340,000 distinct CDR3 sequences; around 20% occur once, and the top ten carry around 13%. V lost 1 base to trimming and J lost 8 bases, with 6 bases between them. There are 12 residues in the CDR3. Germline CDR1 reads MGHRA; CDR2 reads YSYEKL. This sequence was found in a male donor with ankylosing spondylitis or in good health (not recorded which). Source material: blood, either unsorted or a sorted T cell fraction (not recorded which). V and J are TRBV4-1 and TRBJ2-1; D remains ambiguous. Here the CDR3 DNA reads TGCGCCAGCAGCCAAGTAGCAGATGAGCAGTTCTTC. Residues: CASSQVADEQFF.